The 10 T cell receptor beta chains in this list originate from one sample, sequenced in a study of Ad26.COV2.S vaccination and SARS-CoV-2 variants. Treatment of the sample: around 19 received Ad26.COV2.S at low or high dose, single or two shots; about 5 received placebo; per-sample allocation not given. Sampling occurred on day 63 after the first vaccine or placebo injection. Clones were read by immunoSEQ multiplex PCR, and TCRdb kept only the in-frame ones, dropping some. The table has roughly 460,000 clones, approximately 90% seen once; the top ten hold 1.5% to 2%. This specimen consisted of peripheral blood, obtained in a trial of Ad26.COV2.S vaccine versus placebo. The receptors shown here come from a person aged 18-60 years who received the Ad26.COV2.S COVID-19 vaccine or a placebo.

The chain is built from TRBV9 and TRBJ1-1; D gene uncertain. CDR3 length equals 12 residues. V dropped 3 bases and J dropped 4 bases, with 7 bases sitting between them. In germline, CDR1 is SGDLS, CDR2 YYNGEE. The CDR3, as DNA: TGTGCCAGCAGCGCTGGGAGCACTGAAGCTTTCTTT. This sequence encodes CASSAGSTEAFF.

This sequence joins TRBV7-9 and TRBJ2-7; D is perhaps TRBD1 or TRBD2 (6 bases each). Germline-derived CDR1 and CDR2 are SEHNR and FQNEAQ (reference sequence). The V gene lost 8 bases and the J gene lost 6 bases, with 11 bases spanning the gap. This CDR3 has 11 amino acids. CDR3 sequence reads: CASLGGLEQYF. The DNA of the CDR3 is TGTGCCAGCTTAGGGGGGCTCGAGCAGTACTTC.

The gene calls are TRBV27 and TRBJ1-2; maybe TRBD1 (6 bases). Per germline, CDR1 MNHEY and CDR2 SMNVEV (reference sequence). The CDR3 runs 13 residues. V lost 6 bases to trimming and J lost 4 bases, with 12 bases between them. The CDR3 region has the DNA TGTGCCAGCAGCTTAACAGGGAGCTATGGCTACACCTTC. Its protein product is CASSLTGSYGYTF.

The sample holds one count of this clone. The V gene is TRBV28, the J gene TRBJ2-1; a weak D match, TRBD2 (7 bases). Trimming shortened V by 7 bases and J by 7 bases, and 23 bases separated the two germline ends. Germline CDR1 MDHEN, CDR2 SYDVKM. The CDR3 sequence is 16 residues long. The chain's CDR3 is CASTLLGGRAGNEQFF. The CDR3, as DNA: TGTGCCAGCACCCTACTGGGGGGGCGAGCGGGGAATGAGCAGTTCTTC.

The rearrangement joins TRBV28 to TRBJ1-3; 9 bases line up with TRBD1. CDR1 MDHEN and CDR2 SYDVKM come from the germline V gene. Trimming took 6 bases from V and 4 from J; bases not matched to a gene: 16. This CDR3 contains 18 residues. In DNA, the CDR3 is TGTGCCAGCAGAAGCAGTTTTGGGGACAGGGTGAGCGGAAACACCATATATTTT. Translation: CASRSSFGDRVSGNTIYF.

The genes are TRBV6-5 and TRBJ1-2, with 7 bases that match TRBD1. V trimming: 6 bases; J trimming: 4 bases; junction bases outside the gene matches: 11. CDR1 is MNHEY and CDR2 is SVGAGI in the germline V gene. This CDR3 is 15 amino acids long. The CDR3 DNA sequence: TGTGCCAGCAGAACCGGGACAGTCGAGGGCTATGGCTACACCTTC. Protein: CASRTGTVEGYGYTF.

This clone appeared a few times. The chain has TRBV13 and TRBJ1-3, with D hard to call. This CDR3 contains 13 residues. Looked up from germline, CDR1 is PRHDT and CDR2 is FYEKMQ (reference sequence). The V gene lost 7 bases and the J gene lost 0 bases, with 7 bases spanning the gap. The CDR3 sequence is CASTANSGNTIYF. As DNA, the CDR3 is TGTGCCAGCACCGCAAACTCTGGAAACACCATATATTTT.

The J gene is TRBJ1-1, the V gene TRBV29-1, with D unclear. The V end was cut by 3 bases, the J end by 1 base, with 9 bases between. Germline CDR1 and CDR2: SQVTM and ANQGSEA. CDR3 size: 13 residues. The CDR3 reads CSVDGEGNTEAFF. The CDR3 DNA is TGCAGCGTTGACGGAGAGGGGAACACTGAAGCTTTCTTT.

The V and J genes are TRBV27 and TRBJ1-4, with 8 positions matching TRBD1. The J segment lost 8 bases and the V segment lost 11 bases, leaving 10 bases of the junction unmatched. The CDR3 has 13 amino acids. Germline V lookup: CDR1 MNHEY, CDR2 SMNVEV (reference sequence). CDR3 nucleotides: TGTGCCTCAAGGACAGGGAAGACCGAAAAACTGTTTTTT. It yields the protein CASRTGKTEKLFF.

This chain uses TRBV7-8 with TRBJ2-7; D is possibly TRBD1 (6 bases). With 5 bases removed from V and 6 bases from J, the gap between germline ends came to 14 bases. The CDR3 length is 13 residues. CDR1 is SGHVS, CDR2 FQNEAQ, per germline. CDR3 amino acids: CASSPNTGFEQYF. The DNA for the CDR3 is TGTGCCAGCAGCCCCAACACAGGGTTCGAGCAGTACTTC.